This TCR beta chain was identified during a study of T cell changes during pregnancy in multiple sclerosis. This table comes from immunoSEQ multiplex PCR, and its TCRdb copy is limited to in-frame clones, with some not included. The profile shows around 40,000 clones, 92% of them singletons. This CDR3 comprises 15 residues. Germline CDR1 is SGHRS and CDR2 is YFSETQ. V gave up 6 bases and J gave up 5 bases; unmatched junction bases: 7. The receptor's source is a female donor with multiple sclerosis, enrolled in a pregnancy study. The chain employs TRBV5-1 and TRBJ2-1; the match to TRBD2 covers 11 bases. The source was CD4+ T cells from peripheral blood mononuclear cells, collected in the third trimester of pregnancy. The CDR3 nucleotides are TGCGCCAGCACCTATGATAGCGGGAGGGACAATGAGCAGTTCTTC. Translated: CASTYDSGRDNEQFF.